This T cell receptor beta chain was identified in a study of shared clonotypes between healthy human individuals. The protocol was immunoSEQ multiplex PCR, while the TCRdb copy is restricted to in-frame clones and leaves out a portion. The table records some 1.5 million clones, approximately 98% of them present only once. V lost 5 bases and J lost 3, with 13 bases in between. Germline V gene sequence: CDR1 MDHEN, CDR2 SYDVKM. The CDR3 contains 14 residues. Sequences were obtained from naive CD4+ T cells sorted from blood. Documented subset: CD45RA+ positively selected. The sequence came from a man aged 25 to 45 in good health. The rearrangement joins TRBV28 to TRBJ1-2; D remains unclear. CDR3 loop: CASSITPTYYGYTF. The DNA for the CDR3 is TGTGCCAGCAGTATCACACCTACTTACTATGGCTACACCTTC.